This T cell receptor (beta chain) is drawn from a study of neurological immune-mediated disorders. Study at large: Multiple sclerosis patients numbered roughly 35, of whom about 31 were relapsing-remitting and 3 secondary progressive. The study, taken as a whole, reports: One cluster of related CDR3 sequences contained, by phylogenetic grouping, the repertoires of 18 of 34 multiple sclerosis patients and formed a possible signature. No sharing of CDR3 amino acid sequences was observed among expanded clones across subjects, suggesting private repertoires in all groups.

Using its own MiXCR run on the 5' RACE reads, TCRdb lists one record per CDR3 protein. The table records 50,000 to 60,000 distinct CDR3 sequences, over 3.5% of them present only once. The table lists this clonotype with many counts. Its antigen is still unknown. Use was made of approximately 980,000 CD4+ or CD8+ T cells in sorted libraries. CDR3 size: 13 residues. Germline V CDR1 and CDR2: DFQATT, SNEGSKA (reference sequence). Trimming took 5 bases from V and 8 from J; bases not matched to a gene: 10. The sequence was obtained from a woman aged 40-49 years with multiple sclerosis. Sample: CD4+ T cells from blood. V gene TRBV20-1 combines with J gene TRBJ1-2; TRBD1 aligns across 8 bases. CDR3 sequence (DNA): TGCAGTGCTTCCAAGGACAGGGTGGAAGGCTACACCTTC. Translating gives CSASKDRVEGYTF.